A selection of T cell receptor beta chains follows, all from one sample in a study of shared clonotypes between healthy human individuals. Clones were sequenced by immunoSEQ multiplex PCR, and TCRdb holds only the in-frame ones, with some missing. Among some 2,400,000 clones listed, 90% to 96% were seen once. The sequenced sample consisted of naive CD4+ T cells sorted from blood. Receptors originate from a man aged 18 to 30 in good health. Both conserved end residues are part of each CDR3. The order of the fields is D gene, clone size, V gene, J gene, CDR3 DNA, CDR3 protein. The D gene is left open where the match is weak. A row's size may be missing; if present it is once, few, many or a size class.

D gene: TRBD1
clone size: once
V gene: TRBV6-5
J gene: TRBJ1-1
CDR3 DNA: TGTGCCAGCAGCGCCGCCGGGACAGACCCTGAAGCTTTCTTT
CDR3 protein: CASSAAGTDPEAFF

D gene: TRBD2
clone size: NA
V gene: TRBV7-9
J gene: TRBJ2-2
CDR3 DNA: TGTGCCAGCACCTCGGACCAGCGGGGGGCCGGGGAGCTGTTTTTT
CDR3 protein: CASTSDQRGAGELFF

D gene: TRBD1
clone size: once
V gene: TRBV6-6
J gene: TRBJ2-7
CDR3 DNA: TGTGCCAGCAGAAGACAGGGGGGCGACGAGCAGTACTTC
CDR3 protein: CASRRQGGDEQYF

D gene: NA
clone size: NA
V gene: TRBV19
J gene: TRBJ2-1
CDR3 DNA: TGTGCCAGTACAGGGGGGTACAGGGCGGACAATGAGCAGTTCTTC
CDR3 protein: CASTGGYRADNEQFF

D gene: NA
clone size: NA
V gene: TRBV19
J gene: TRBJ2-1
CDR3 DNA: TGTGCCAGTAGTTACGGCAGGGCCTACAATGAGCAGTTCTTC
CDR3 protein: CASSYGRAYNEQFF

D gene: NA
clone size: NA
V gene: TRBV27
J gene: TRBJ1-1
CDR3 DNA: TGTGCCAGCAGTAGTAGGGAGTCGAACACTGAAGCTTTCTTT
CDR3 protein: CASSSRESNTEAFF

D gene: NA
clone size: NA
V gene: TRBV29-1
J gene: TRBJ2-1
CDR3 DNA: TGCAGCGTTATCCCTTCCTTCAATGAGCAGTTCTTC
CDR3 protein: CSVIPSFNEQFF

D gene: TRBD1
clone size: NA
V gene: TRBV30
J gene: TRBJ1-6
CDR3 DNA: TGTGCCTGGAGTGGACAGGGTCGTTCACCCCTCCACTTT
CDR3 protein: CAWSGQGRSPLHF

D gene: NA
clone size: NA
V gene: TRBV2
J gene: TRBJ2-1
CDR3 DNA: TGTGCCAGCAACGGGGACCAACTAAATGAGCAGTTCTTC
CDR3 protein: CASNGDQLNEQFF

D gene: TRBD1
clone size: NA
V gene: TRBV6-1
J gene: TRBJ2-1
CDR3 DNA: TGTGCCAGCAGTGAAGGTCCAGGACAGGGTTCTAATGAGCAGTTCTTC
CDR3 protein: CASSEGPGQGSNEQFF

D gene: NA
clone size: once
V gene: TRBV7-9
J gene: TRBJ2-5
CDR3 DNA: TGTGCCAGCAGCTTACTACGGGCATCACTACAAGAGACCCAGTACTTC
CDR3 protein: CASSLLRASLQETQYF

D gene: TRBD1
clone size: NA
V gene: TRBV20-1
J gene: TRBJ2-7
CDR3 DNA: TGCAGTGCAATGACAGGGTACGAGCAGTACTTC
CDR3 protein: CSAMTGYEQYF

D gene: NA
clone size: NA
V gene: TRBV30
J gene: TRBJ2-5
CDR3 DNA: TGTGCCTGGAGTTGGCAGATCCGAGAGACCCAGTACTTC
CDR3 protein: CAWSWQIRETQYF

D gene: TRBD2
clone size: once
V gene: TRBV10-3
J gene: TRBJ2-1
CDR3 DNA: TGTGCCATCGCGCCTAGCGGGAGCTATGAGCAGTTCTTC
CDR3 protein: CAIAPSGSYEQFF

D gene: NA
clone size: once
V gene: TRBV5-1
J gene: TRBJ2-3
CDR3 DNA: TGCGCCAGCAGCTTCGAAGGCGCAGTAGATACGCAGTATTTT
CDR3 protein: CASSFEGAVDTQYF

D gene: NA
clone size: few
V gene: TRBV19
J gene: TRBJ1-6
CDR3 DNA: TGTGCCAGTAGTCTCGGACAGCCTAATTCACCCCTCCACTTT
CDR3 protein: CASSLGQPNSPLHF

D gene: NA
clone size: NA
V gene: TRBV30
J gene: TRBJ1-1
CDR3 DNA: TGTGCCTGGAGGAGCCGGGACCACCTTACTGAAGCTTTCTTT
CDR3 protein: CAWRSRDHLTEAFF

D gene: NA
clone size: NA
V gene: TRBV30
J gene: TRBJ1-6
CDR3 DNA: TGTGCCTGGAGGGGGAGCTCCTATAATTCACCCCTCCACTTT
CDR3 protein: CAWRGSSYNSPLHF

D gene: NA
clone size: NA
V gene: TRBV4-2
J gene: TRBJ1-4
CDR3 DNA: TGTGCCAGCAGCCAAGCGTGGGGTGAAAAACTGTTTTTT
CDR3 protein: CASSQAWGEKLFF

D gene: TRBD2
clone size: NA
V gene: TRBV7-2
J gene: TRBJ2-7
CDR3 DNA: TGTGCCAGCAGCTTTAGCGCGACTAGCGGGAGCGGCGAGCAGTACTTC
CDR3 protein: CASSFSATSGSGEQYF

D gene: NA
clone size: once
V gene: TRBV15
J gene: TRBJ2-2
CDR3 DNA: TGTGCCACCAGCAGGAAGGGTTTCACCGGGGAGCTGTTTTTT
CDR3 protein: CATSRKGFTGELFF

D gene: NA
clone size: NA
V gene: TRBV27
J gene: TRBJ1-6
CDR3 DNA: TGTGCCAGCAGTCTTGCTCCGCCCCCCCTCAGTCCCCTCCACTTT
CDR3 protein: CASSLAPPPLSPLHF

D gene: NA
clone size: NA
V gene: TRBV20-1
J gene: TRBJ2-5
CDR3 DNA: TGCAGTGCTAGAATGGGAGAGACCCAGTACTTC
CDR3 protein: CSARMGETQYF

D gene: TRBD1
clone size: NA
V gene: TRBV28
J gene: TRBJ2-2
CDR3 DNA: TGTGCCAGCAAAGGACAGGGGTTCACCGGGGAGCTGTTTTTT
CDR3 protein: CASKGQGFTGELFF

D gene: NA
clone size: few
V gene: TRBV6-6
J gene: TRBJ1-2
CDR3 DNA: TGTGCCAGCAGTTACTCGGACTATGGCTACACCTTC
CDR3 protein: CASSYSDYGYTF

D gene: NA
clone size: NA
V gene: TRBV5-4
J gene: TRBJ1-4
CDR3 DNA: TGTGCCAGCAGATTTTGGACCGGCGAAAAACTGTTTTTT
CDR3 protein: CASRFWTGEKLFF

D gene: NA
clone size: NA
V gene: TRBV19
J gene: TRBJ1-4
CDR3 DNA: TGTGCCAGTACCGGGGGGGCAGGAAATGAAAAACTGTTTTTT
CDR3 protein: CASTGGAGNEKLFF

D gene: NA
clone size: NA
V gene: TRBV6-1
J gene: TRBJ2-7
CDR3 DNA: TGTGCCAGCAGTGCTCCCACCGACAGGAACTCCTACGAGCAGTACTTC
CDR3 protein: CASSAPTDRNSYEQYF

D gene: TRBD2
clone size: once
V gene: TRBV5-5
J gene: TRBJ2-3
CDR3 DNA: TGTGCCAGCAGCCTAGCGGTGGGCACAGATACGCAGTATTTT
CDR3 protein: CASSLAVGTDTQYF

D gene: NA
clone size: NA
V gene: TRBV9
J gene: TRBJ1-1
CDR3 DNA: TGTGCCAGCAGTCCACAGGTGGGAATGATGCGGACTGAAGCTTTCTTT
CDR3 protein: CASSPQVGMMRTEAFF

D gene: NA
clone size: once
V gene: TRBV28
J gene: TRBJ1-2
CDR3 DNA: TGTGCCAGCACCCCGGGGGGGGTATTTGGCTACACCTTC
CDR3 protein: CASTPGGVFGYTF

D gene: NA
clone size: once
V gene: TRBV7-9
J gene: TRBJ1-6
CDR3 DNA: TGTGCCAGCAGCTTAGCTGGCAGGAATTCACCCCTCCACTTT
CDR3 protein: CASSLAGRNSPLHF

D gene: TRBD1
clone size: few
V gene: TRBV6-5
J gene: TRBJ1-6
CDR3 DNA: TGTGCCAGCAGTCTGGACAGGGTCAATTCACCCCTCCACTTT
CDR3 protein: CASSLDRVNSPLHF

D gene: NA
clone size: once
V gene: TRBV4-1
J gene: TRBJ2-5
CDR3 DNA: TGCGCCAGCAGCCTTACGGTGACAGCTTTAGAGACCCAGTACTTC
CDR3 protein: CASSLTVTALETQYF

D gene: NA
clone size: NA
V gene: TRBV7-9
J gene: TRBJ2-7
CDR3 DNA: TGTGCCAGCAGCTTAGACAGCAACGAGCAGTACTTC
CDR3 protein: CASSLDSNEQYF

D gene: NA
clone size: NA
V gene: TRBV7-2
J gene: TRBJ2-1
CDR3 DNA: TGTGCCAGCAGCTCCTGGGGGCGGAGGGTAAATGAGCAGTTCTTC
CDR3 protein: CASSSWGRRVNEQFF

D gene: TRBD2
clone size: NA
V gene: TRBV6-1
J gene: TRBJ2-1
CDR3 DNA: TGTGCCAGCAGTGGCACCGGGACTAGCGGGACCTATGAGCAGTTCTTC
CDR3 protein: CASSGTGTSGTYEQFF

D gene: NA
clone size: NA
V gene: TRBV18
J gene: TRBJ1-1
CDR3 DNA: TGTGCCAGCTCACCTCGGTGGGAGGAAGGCACTGAAGCTTTCTTT
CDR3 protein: CASSPRWEEGTEAFF

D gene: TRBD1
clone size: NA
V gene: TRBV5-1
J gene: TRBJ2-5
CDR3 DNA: TGCGCCAGCAGCTTGGGTTATAGGGGGCGCGGTACAGAGACCCAGTACTTC
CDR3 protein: CASSLGYRGRGTETQYF

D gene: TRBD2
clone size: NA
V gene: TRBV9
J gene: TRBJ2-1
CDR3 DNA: TGTGCCAGCAGCGTAGCTAGCGGGCTATACAATGAGCAGTTCTTC
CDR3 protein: CASSVASGLYNEQFF

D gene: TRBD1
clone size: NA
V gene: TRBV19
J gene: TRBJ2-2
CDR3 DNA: TGTGCCAGTAGTATAGTTAACAGGGGTACCGGGGAGCTGTTTTTT
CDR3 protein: CASSIVNRGTGELFF

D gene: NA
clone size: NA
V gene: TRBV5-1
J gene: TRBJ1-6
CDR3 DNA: TGCGCCAGCAGCTTGGATCCATCTTTGAATTCACCCCTCCACTTT
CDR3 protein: CASSLDPSLNSPLHF

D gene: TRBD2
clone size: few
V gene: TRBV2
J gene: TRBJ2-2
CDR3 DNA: TGTGCCAGCCGCCAACACGGCGGGAGGAACACCGGGGAGCTGTTTTTT
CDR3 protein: CASRQHGGRNTGELFF

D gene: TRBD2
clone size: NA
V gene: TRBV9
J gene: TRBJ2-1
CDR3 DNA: TGTGCCAGCAGCGAGACTAGCGGGAGCAGCCCTTACAATGAGCAGTTCTTC
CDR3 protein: CASSETSGSSPYNEQFF

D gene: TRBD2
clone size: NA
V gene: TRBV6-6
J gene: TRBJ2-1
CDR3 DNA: TGTGCCAGCATTGGGACTAGCGGCTTTTACAATGAGCAGTTCTTC
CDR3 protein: CASIGTSGFYNEQFF

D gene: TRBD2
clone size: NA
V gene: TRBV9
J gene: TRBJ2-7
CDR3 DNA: TGTGCCAGCAGCCCTAGGACTAGCGAGAGGTCCTACGAGCAGTACTTC
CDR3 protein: CASSPRTSERSYEQYF

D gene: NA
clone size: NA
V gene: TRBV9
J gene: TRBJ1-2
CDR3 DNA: TGTGCCAGCAGCCAAAGCGGGGTAGTCGGTGGCTACACCTTC
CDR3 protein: CASSQSGVVGGYTF

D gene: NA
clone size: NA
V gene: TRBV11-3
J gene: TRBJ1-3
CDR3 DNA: TGTGCCAGCAGCTTAGATGGGCGCACTGGAAACACCATATATTTT
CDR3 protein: CASSLDGRTGNTIYF

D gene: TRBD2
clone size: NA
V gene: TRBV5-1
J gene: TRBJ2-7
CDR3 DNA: TGCGCCAGCAGCTTGGAACCCACTAGCGGGAGGCCCGGGGGCTCCTACGAGCAGTACTTC
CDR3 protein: CASSLEPTSGRPGGSYEQYF

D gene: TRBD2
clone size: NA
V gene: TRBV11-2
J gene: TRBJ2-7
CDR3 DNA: TGTGCCAGCAGGTGGACTAGCGGGGCTCAATACGAGCAGTACTTC
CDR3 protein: CASRWTSGAQYEQYF

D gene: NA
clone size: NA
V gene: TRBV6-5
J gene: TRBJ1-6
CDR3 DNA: TGTGCCAGCACAAGAGTGGGCTTTAATTCACCCCTCCACTTT
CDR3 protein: CASTRVGFNSPLHF

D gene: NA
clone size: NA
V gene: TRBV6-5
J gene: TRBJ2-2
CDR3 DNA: TGTGCCAGCAGTTACTCGCGGCAGGGGATCACCGGGGAGCTGTTTTTT
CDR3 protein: CASSYSRQGITGELFF

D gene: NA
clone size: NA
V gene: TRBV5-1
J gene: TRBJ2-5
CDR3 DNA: TGCGCCAGCAGCCTTATTGGGGGAGAGACCCAGTACTTC
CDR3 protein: CASSLIGGETQYF